This T cell receptor (beta chain) was obtained from a study of T-cell memory formation after mild COVID-19. Study-level findings and limits: Contracting clones from day 15 to 85 had balanced CD4/CD8; later expanders favoured CD4+.

CDR3 length: 15 residues. V lost 4 bases, J lost 5 bases, and 15 bases lay in between. The germline CDR1 and CDR2 sequences are SNHLY and FYNNEI. TCRdb redid the calling of the 5' RACE reads with MiXCR, one entry per CDR3 protein. The data show 540,000 or so distinct CDR3 sequences, roughly 21% seen once. This clonotype was recorded a few times. No antigen is known for it. The sequence came from an adult woman who had mild COVID-19 (a few samples of this study predate the infection). Cell type and time point are not known. The rearrangement links TRBV2 to TRBJ2-1, with D possibly being TRBD1 (5 bases). The sequenced sample consisted of PBMCs or a T cell subset sorted from them (not recorded which). The CDR3 nucleotides are TGTGCCAGCAGTGCAAGGGGAAGATCGAACAATGAGCAGTTCTTC. It codes for CASSARGRSNNEQFF.